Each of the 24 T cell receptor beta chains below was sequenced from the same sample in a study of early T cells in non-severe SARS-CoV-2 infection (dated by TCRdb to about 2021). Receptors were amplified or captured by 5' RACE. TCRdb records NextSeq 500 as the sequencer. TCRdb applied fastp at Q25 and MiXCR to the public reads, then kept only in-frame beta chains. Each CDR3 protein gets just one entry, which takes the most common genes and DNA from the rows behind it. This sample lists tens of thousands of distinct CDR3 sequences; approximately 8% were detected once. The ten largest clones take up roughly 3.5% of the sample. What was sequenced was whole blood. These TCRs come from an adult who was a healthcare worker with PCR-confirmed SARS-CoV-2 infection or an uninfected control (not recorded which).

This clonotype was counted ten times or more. Written as DNA, the CDR3 is TGTGCCAGCAGCTCTCCCAGAGGGTCCGTAGGGTTGAACACTGAAGCTTTCTTT. It encodes CASSSPRGSVGLNTEAFF. V and J are TRBV21-1 and TRBJ1-1. TRBV21-1 is shown as a pseudogene. The CDR3 spans 18 residues.

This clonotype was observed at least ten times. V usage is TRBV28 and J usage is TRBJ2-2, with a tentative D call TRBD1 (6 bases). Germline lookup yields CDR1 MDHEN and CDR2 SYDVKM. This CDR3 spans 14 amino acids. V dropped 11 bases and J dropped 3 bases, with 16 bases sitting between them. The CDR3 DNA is TGTGCCCTGAGTGGGGACACCGACACCGGGGAGCTGTTTTTT. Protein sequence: CALSGDTDTGELFF.

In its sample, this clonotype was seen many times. The CDR3 DNA follows: TGTGCCAGCAGCCCGACAGGGTCCCACTCTGGAAACACCATATATTTT. Encoded protein: CASSPTGSHSGNTIYF. The rearrangement joins TRBV7-6 to TRBJ1-3; 7 nucleotides align to TRBD1. The CDR3 spans 16 residues. Germline CDR1 is SGHVS and CDR2 is FNYEAQ. V lost 5 bases to trimming and J lost 0 bases; unmatched junction nucleotides: 7.

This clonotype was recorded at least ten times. The CDR3 reads CASSFVANSYEQYF. In DNA, the CDR3 is TGTGCCAGTAGTTTTGTTGCTAACTCCTACGAGCAGTACTTC. This sequence joins TRBV19 and TRBJ2-7; no reliable D call. This CDR3 is 14 amino acids long. With 5 bases removed from V and 0 bases from J, the gap between germline ends came to 11 bases. Looked up from germline, CDR1 is LNHDA and CDR2 is SQIVND (reference sequence).

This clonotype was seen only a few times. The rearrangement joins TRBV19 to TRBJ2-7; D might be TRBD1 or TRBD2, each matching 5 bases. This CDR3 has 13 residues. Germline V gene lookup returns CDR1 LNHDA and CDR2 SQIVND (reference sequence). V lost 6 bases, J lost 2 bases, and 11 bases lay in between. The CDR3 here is CASRGWGTYEQYF. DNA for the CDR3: TGTGCCAGTAGGGGCTGGGGGACCTACGAGCAGTACTTC.

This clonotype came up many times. The CDR3 nucleotides are TGCGCCAGCAGCCCTACCACGAGACAGGACGACGAGCAGTACTTC. Translating gives CASSPTTRQDDEQYF. V and J are TRBV5-1 and TRBJ2-7, with D possibly TRBD1 on 6 matching bases. This CDR3 spans 15 amino acids. Germline-derived CDR1 and CDR2 are SGHRS and YFSETQ. V dropped 4 bases and J dropped 5 bases, with 19 bases sitting between them.

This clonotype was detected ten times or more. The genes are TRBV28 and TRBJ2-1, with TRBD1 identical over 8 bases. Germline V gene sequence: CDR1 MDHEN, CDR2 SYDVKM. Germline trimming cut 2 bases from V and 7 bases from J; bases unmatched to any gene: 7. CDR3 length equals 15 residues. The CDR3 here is CASSLRAGGRNEQFF. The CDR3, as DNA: TGTGCCAGCAGTTTAAGGGCAGGGGGCCGGAATGAGCAGTTCTTC.

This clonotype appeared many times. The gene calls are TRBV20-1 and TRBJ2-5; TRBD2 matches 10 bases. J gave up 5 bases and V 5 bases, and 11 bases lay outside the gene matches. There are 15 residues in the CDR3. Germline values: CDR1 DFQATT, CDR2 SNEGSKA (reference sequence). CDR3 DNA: TGCAGTGCTTCCCCGGGTAGCGGGAGGAGGGAGACCCAGTACTTC. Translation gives CSASPGSGRRETQYF.

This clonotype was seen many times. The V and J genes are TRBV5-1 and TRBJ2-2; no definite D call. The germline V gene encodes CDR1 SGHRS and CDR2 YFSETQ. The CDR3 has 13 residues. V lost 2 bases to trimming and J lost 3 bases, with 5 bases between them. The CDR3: CASSFLDTGELFF. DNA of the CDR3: TGCGCCAGCAGCTTTCTAGACACCGGGGAGCTGTTTTTT. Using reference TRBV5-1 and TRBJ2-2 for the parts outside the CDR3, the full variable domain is KAGVTQTPRYLIKTRGQQVTLSCSPISGHRSVSWYQQTPGQGLQFLFEYFSETQRNKGNFPGRFSGRQFSNSRSEMNVSTLELGDSALYLCASSFLDTGELFFGEGSRLTVL.

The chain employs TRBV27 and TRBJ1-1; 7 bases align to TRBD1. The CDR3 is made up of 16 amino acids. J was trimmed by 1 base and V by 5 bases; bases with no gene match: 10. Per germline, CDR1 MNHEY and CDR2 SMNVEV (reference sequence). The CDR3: CASSPNRGRANTEAFF. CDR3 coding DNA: TGTGCCAGCAGTCCAAACAGGGGACGAGCGAACACTGAAGCTTTCTTT.

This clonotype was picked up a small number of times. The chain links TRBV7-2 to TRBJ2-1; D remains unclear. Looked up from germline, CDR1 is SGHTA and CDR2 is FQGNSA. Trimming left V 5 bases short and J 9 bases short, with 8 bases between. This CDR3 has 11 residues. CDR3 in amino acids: CASSAFGEQFF. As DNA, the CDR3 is TGTGCCAGCAGCGCGTTCGGTGAGCAGTTCTTC.

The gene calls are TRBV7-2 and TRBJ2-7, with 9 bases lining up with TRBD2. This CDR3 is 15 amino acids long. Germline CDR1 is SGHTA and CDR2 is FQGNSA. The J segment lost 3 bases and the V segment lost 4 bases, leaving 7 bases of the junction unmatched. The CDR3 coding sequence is TGTGCCAGCAGCTCTAGCGGGGAGGTTGTCTACGAGCAGTACTTC. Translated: CASSSSGEVVYEQYF.

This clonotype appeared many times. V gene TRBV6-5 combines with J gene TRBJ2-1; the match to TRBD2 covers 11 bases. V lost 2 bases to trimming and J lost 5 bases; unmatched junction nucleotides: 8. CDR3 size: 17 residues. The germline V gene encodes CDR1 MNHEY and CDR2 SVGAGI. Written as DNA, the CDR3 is TGTGCCAGCAGTTACGGGTTAGCGGGAGGGATTAACAATGAGCAGTTCTTC. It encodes CASSYGLAGGINNEQFF.

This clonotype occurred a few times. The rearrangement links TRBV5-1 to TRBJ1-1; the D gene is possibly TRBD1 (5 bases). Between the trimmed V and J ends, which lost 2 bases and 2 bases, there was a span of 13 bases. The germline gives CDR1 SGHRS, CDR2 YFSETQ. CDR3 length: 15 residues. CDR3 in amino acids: CASSFGGAGNTEAFF. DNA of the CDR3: TGCGCCAGCAGCTTTGGAGGGGCCGGAAACACTGAAGCTTTCTTT.

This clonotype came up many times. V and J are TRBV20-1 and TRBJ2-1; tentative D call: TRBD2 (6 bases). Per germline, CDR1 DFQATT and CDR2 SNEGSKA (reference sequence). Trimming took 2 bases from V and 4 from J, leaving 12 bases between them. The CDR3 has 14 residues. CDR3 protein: CSARRPGEYNEQFF. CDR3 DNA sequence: TGCAGTGCTAGAAGACCGGGAGAGTACAATGAGCAGTTCTTC.

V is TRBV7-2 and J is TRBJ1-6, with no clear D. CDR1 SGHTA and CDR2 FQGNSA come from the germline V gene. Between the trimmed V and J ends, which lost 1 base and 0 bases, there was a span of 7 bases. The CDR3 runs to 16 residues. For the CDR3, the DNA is TGTGCCAGCAGCTTAGACAGAAGCTCCTATAATTCACCCCTCCACTTT. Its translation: CASSLDRSSYNSPLHF.

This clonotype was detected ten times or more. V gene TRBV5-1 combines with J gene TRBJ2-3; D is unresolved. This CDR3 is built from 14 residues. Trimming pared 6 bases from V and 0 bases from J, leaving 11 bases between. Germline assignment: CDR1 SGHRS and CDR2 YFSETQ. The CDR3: CASKIGTSTDTQYF. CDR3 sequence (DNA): TGCGCCAGCAAAATCGGAACTAGCACAGATACGCAGTATTTT.

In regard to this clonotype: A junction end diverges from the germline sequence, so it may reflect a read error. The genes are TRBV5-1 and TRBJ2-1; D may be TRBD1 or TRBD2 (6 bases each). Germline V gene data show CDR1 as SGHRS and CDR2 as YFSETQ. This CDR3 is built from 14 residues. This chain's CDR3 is CANSPDGGGGEQFF. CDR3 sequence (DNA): TGCGCCAACAGCCCGGATGGAGGGGGAGGCGAGCAGTTCTTC. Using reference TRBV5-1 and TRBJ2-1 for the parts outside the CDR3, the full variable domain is KAGVTQTPRYLIKTRGQQVTLSCSPISGHRSVSWYQQTPGQGLQFLFEYFSETQRNKGNFPGRFSGRQFSNSRSEMNVSTLELGDSALYLCANSPDGGGGEQFFGPGTRLTVL.

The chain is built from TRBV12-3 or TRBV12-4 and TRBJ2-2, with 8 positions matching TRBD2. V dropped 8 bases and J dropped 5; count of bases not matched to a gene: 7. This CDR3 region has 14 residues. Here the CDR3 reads CASRRSGSTGELFF. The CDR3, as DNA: TGTGCCAGCCGACGCAGCGGGAGTACCGGGGAGCTGTTTTTT.

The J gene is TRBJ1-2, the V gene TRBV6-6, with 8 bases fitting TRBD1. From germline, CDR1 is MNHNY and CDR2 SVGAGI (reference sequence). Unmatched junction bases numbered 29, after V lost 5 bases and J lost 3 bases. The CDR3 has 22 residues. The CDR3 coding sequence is TGTGCCAGCAGTGCCCTACTCGACAGGGGCGCTTCATCCTCTCCCTACTACTATGGCTACACCTTC. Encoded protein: CASSALLDRGASSSPYYYGYTF.

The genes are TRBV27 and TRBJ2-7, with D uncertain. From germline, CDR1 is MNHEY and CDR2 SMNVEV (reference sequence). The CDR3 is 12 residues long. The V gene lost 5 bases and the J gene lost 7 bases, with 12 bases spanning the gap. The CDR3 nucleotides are TGTGCCAGCAGTAACCCGGGTGATGAGCAGTACTTC. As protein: CASSNPGDEQYF.

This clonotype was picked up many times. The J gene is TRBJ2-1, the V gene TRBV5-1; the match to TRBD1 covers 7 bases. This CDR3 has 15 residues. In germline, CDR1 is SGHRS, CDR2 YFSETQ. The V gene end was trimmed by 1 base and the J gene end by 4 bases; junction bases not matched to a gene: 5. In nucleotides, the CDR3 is TGCGCCAGCAGCTTGCTCAGGGGGTTATACAATGAGCAGTTCTTC. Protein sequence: CASSLLRGLYNEQFF.

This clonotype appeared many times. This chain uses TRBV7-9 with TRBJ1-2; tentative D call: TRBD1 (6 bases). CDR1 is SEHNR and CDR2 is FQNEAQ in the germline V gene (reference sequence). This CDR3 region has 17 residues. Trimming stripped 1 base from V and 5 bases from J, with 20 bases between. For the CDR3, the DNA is TGTGCCAGCAGCTTAGAAGATCCAGGGGAAGTAGGGTATGGCTACACCTTC. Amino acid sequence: CASSLEDPGEVGYGYTF.

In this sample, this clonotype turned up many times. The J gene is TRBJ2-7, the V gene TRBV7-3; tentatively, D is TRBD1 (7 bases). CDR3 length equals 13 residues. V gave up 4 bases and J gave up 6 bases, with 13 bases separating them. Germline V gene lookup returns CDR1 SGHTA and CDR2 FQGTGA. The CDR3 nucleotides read TGTGCCAGCAGCTCACGACAGGGAGGCGAGCAGTACTTC. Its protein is CASSSRQGGEQYF. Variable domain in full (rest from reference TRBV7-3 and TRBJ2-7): GAGVSQTPSNKVTEKGKYVELRCDPISGHTALYWYRQSLGQGPEFLIYFQGTGAADDSGLPNDRFFAVRPEGSVSTLKIQRTERGDSAVYLCASSSRQGGEQYFGPGTRLTVT.